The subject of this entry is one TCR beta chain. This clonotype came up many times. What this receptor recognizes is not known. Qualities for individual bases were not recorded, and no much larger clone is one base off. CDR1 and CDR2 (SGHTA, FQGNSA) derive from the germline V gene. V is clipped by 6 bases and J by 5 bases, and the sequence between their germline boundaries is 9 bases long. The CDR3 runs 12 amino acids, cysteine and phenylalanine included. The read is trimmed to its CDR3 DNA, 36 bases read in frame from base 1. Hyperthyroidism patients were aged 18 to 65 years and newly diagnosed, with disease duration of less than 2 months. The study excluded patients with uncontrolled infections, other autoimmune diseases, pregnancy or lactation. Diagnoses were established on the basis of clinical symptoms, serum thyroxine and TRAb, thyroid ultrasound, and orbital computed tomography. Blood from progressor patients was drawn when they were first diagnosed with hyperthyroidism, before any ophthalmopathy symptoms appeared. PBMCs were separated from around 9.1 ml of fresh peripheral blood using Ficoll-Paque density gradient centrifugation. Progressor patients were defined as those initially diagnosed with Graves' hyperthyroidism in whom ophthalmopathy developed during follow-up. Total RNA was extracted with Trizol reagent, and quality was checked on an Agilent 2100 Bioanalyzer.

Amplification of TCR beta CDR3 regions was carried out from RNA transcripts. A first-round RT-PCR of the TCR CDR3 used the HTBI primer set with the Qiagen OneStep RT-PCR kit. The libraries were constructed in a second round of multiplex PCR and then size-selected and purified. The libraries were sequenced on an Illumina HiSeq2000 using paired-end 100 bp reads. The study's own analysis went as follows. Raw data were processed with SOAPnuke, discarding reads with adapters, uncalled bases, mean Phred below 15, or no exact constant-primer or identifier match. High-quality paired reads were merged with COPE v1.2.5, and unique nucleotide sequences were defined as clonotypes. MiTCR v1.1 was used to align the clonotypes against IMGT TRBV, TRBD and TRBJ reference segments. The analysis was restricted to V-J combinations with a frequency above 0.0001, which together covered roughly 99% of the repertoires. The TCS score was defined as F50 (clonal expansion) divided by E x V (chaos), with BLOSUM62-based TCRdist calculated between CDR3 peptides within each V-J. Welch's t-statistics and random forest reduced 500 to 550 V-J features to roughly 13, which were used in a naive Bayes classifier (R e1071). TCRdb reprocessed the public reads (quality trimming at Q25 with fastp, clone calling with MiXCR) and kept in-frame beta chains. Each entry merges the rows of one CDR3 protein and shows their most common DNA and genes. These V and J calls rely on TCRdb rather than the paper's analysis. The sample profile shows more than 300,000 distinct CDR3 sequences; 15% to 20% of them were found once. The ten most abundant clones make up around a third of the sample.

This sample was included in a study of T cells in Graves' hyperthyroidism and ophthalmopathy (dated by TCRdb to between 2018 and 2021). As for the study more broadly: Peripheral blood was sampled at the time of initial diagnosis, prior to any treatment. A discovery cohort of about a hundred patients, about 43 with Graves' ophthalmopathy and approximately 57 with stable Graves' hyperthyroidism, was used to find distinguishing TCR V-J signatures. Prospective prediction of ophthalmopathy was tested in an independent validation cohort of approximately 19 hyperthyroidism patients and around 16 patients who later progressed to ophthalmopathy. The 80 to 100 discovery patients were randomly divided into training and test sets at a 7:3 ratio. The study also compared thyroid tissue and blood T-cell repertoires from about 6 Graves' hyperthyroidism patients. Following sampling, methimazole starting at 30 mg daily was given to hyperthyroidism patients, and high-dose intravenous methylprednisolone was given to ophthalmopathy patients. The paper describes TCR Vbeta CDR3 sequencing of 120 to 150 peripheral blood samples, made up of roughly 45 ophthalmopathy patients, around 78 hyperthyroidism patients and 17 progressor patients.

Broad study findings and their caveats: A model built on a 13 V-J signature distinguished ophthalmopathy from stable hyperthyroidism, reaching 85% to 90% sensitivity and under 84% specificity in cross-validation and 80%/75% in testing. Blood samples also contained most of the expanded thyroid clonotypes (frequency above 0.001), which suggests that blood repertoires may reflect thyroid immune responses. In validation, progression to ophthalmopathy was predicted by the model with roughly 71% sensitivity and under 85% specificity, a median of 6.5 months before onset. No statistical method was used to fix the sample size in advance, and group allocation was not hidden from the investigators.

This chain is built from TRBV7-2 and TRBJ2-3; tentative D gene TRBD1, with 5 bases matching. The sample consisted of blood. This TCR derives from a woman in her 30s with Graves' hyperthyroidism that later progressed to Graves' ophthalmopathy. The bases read TGTGCCAGCAGACGACAGTTAGATACGCAGTATTTT. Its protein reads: CASRRQLDTQYF.